This entry features one TCR beta chain sequence. Its target is unknown. A much bigger clone sits one base away, suggesting this may be a read error. The data were obtained in a study of naive and memory T cell subsets. Study results and caveats: Gini index rose across naive, CM, EM and EMRA in CD4 and CD8.

Germline CDR1 reads SGHTA; CDR2 reads FQGNSA. The CDR3 is 15 residues long. Two oligonucleotides, mixed equimolar, formed the beta constant-region primer covering TRBC1 and TRBC2. An oligonucleotide with the SP2 primer and a 12-nucleotide UMI was ligated to the cDNA 3' end. Ligated cDNA was amplified by four rounds of PCR with nested alpha and beta constant-region primers and SP2. TCRdb reanalysed the UMI-ligation and nested PCR reads using MiXCR and keeps one entry per CDR3 protein. The sample has tens of thousands of distinct CDR3 sequences, more than 6.5% seen once; the top ten hold 1.6%. The sequence came from a human donor in good health. Specimen: central memory CD4+ T cells from blood. The chain recombines TRBV7-2 with TRBJ1-5; D uncertain. The CDR3 loop reads CVSSLGPGGDQPQHF. The CDR3 bases are TGTGTCAGCAGCCTGGGCCCAGGCGGTGATCAGCCCCAGCATTTT. Full variable domain (missing parts from reference TRBV7-2 and TRBJ1-5): GAGVSQSPSNKVTEKGKDVELRCDPISGHTALYWYRQSLGQGLEFLIYFQGNSAPDKSGLPSDRFSAERTGGSVSTLTIQRTQQEDSAVYLCVSSLGPGGDQPQHFGDGTRLSIL.